A selection of T cell receptor beta chains follows, all from one sample in a study of T cells in tuberculosis. Clones were read by immunoSEQ multiplex PCR, and TCRdb kept only the in-frame ones, dropping some. The sample yields tens of thousands of clones, roughly 93% seen once. The sequenced sample was PBMCs, obtained at tuberculosis diagnosis. Receptors originate from an adult with tuberculosis. Each CDR3 is given with its conserved first and last residue.

v_call	j_call	cdr3_aa
TRBV9	TRBJ2-7	CASSMSRDSTYEQYF
TRBV29-1	TRBJ2-5	CSVEEGTSGGARETQYF
TRBV25-1	TRBJ2-3	CASTPSQGKRTDTQYF
TRBV7-6	TRBJ2-3	CASSLSGTNTDTQYF
TRBV30	TRBJ2-1	CAWRAWAGRVIDNEQFF
TRBV6-5	TRBJ1-6	CASSYSQGNSPLHF
TRBV20-1	TRBJ2-7	CSADTGSEQYF
TRBV2	TRBJ2-7	CASTGTDSYEQYF
TRBV27	TRBJ1-1	CASSLGLSTEAFF
TRBV6-6	TRBJ1-1	CASSPTGTGNTEAFF
TRBV4-1	TRBJ2-7	CASSQEHGDRYEQYF
TRBV2	TRBJ2-5	CASRLTGGDGETQYF
TRBV27	TRBJ2-7	CASSRSRGNSYEQYF
TRBV7-6	TRBJ2-1	CASSQAQNGEQFF
TRBV4-2	TRBJ2-1	CASSPETGLAVNEQFF
TRBV5-6	TRBJ2-7	CASSAGLAEVAHEQYF
TRBV5-5	TRBJ2-5	CASSGAPDPQETQYF
TRBV5-1	TRBJ2-5	CASSSYQETQYF
TRBV10-1	TRBJ2-7	CASSNRGQASEQYF
TRBV5-4	TRBJ2-5	CASSFGLQETQYF
TRBV5-4	TRBJ2-7	CASSHSGRGSIYEQYF
TRBV30	TRBJ1-2	CAWGQGVNYGYTF
TRBV11-2	TRBJ2-7	CASSLRELAGGLVYEQYF
TRBV7-3	TRBJ2-2	CASRIQGGTGELFF
TRBV15	TRBJ2-4	CATSRESGVGHKNIQYF
TRBV7-8	TRBJ2-3	CASSLALTEYGDTQYF
TRBV28	TRBJ1-2	CASRSTGTYGYTF
TRBV6-5	TRBJ1-1	CASSYKRNTEAFF
TRBV28	TRBJ2-1	CASSSGLAGPYNEQFF
TRBV28	TRBJ1-2	CASSSQGYGYTF
TRBV6-1	TRBJ1-2	CASRGAEYGYTF
TRBV2	TRBJ2-1	CASSELGTPRAGYEQFF
TRBV28	TRBJ2-5	CASSPGRREFETQYF
TRBV5-1	TRBJ2-3	CASLGGDTQYF
TRBV4-1	TRBJ2-1	CASSQDWPSYNEQFF
TRBV2	TRBJ2-1	CASTGQAVFSYNEQFF
TRBV19	TRBJ1-5	CASSPGEYSNQPQHF
TRBV2	TRBJ1-6	CASRDRYNSPLHF
TRBV5-1	TRBJ2-3	CASSRSPSSGGNEGTDTQYF
TRBV25-1	TRBJ1-4	CASSDQGEKLFF
TRBV5-1	TRBJ2-6	CASRPSSGANVLTF
TRBV4-1	TRBJ2-1	CASSQANMGLAGAEQFF
TRBV27	TRBJ2-7	CASSSTSGASYEQYF
TRBV10-2	TRBJ1-3	CASSESTGAGNTIYF
TRBV7-8	TRBJ2-1	CASSLNILAGGHSYNEQFF